A single sample gave rise to the 24 T cell receptor beta chains below, sequenced in a study of blood T cell repertoires in COVID-19. Method: immunoSEQ multiplex PCR; TCRdb's copy keeps in-frame clones and lacks some. There are over 120,000 clones in the sample; approximately 90% occur only once, and roughly 2.9% lies in the top ten. The sequencing sample was made of peripheral blood. Receptors were obtained from a man aged 55 to 70 with active or convalescent COVID-19.

This clone was observed a few times. The chain employs TRBV7-8 and TRBJ2-7; 9 bases are a match to TRBD1. This CDR3 is built from 15 residues. The trim removed 3 bases at V and 5 bases at J, leaving 8 bases unmatched. Per the germline V gene, CDR1 is SGHVS and CDR2 is FQNEAQ. CDR3 protein: CASSFSTGGNDEQYF. The CDR3 DNA reads TGTGCCAGCAGCTTCAGCACAGGGGGCAACGACGAGCAGTACTTC.

J is TRBJ1-5 and V is TRBV19; TRBD1 aligns across 9 bases. The CDR3 spans 15 residues. The germline V gene encodes CDR1 LNHDA and CDR2 SQIVND (reference sequence). The junction had 4 bases not matched to a gene; V was cut back by 3 bases and J by 4 bases. Here the CDR3 DNA reads TGTGCCAGTAGTATCCGGACAGGGGCAAATCAGCCCCAGCATTTT. It encodes CASSIRTGANQPQHF.

The rearrangement uses TRBV5-4 and TRBJ1-2; tentative D call: TRBD1 (5 bases). CDR1 is SGHNT and CDR2 is YYREEE in the germline V gene (reference sequence). With 1 base removed from V and 8 bases from J, the gap between germline ends came to 21 bases. The CDR3 runs 16 residues. This CDR3 reads CASSLLTASPREGYTF. The CDR3 coding sequence is TGTGCCAGCAGCTTGCTAACAGCTTCCCCCAGGGAAGGCTACACCTTC.

CDR3 region: CSASGGGLNQPQHF. The CDR3 nucleotides are TGCAGTGCTAGTGGTGGTGGCCTCAATCAGCCCCAGCATTTT. The chain employs TRBV20-1 and TRBJ1-5; D call uncertain. The CDR3 runs to 14 residues. Trimming took 3 bases from V and 3 from J, leaving 12 bases between them. Germline V lookup: CDR1 DFQATT, CDR2 SNEGSKA (reference sequence).

This rearrangement joins TRBV19 to TRBJ1-3; D is uncertain. The CDR3 sequence is 16 residues long. V lost 6 bases and J lost 2, with 17 bases in between. CDR1 is LNHDA and CDR2 is SQIVND in the germline V gene (reference sequence). The CDR3 DNA sequence: TGTGCCAGTAGAAGACCGGGATCCGGCCCTGGAAACACCATATATTTT. This codes for CASRRPGSGPGNTIYF.

The genes are TRBV25-1 and TRBJ1-5; no firm D call. Looked up from germline, CDR1 is MGHDK and CDR2 is SYGVNS. The CDR3 loop spans 13 amino acids. Trimming took off 2 bases at V and 3 bases at J, with 5 bases between the two ends. Written as DNA, the CDR3 is TGTGCCAGCAGTGAACAGGACAATCAGCCCCAGCATTTT. Translated: CASSEQDNQPQHF.

The V and J genes are TRBV7-3 and TRBJ2-1, with 10 bases fitting TRBD2. The junction had 16 bases not matched to a gene; V was cut back by 5 bases and J by 9 bases. The CDR3 contains 17 residues. Per germline, CDR1 SGHTA and CDR2 FQGTGA. As DNA, the CDR3 is TGTGCCAGCAGCATAAGACCCCTAGCGGGAGCGGGGGGTGAGCAGTTCTTC. Its protein is CASSIRPLAGAGGEQFF.

The chain joins TRBV16 to TRBJ1-3; 7 nucleotides agree with TRBD1. There are 16 residues in the CDR3. Germline CDR1 reads KGHSY; CDR2 reads FQNENV. V shed 2 bases, J shed 0 bases, and the junction held 4 bases outside the gene matches. The CDR3 DNA reads as TGTGCCAGCAGCCAAGGCAGGGGGGACTCTGGAAACACCATATATTTT. Protein product: CASSQGRGDSGNTIYF.

The chain is built from TRBV21-1 and TRBJ1-1. TRBV21-1 has pseudogene status. The CDR3 extends over 15 amino acids. The CDR3: CASSKGAGRNTEAFF. Here the CDR3 DNA reads TGTGCCAGCAGCAAAGGGGCGGGAAGGAACACTGAAGCTTTCTTT.

The gene calls are TRBV7-2 and TRBJ2-3; TRBD2 aligns across 16 bases. V gave up 5 bases and J gave up 3 bases; unmatched junction bases: 8. The V gene's germline CDR1 is SGHTA and CDR2 FQGNSA. The length of the CDR3 is 18 residues. The CDR3 coding sequence is TGTGCCAGCAGCCCGCGGGGACTAGCGGGGGGGCCGACAGATACGCAGTATTTT. This codes for CASSPRGLAGGPTDTQYF. Full variable domain (missing parts from reference TRBV7-2 and TRBJ2-3): GAGVSQSPSNKVTEKGKDVELRCDPISGHTALYWYRQSLGQGLEFLIYFQGNSAPDKSGLPSDRFSAERTGGSVSTLTIQRTQQEDSAVYLCASSPRGLAGGPTDTQYFGPGTRLTVL.

The chain employs TRBV3-1 (or the pseudogene TRBV3-2) and TRBJ1-6; TRBD1 agrees at 7 bases. After removal of 7 bases from V and 3 bases from J, the junction contained 15 bases not matched to a gene. Per germline, CDR1 LGHDT and CDR2 YNNKEL (reference sequence). The CDR3 is 18 residues long. CDR3 coding DNA: TGTGCCAGCACACTGAGCTCGGTCAGGGGGAACTATAATTCACCCCTCCACTTT. It encodes CASTLSSVRGNYNSPLHF.

For this clone: The junction does not match germline at one end; this may be a read error. The chain combines TRBV2 with TRBJ1-5; 8 bases line up with TRBD1. The CDR3 runs to 16 residues. Germline CDR1 SNHLY, CDR2 FYNNEI. The CDR3 DNA reads TGTGCCAGCAGGGAAGAACAGGGGGTGGCAAATCAGCCCCAGCATTTT. It yields the protein CASREEQGVANQPQHF.

This chain joins TRBV30 and TRBJ2-7; D gene unclear. Germline CDR1 GTSNPN, CDR2 SVGIG (reference sequence). Trimming left V 5 bases short and J 0 bases short, with 8 bases between. The CDR3 totals 12 residues. CDR3 region: CAWSTVSYEQYF. CDR3 in DNA: TGTGCCTGGTCTACAGTCTCCTACGAGCAGTACTTC. The full variable domain, its missing parts supplied by reference TRBV30 and TRBJ2-7, is SQTIHQWPATLVQPVGSPLSLECTVEGTSNPNLYWYRQAAGRGLQLLFYSVGIGQISSEVPQNLSASRPQDRQFILSSKKLLLSDSGFYLCAWSTVSYEQYFGPGTRLTVT.

The rearrangement joins TRBV27 to TRBJ2-7; TRBD2 might be the D (5 bases). CDR3 length: 13 residues. The germline CDR1 and CDR2 sequences are MNHEY and SMNVEV (reference sequence). The V and J ends lost 1 base and 3 bases respectively, with 7 bases between them. The CDR3 DNA follows: TGTGCCAGCAGTTTATGGGCGGGCTACGAGCAGTACTTC. Protein product: CASSLWAGYEQYF.

The chain recombines TRBV11-2 with TRBJ1-5; D unclear. CDR1 SGHAT and CDR2 FQNNGV come from the germline V gene. CDR3 length equals 13 residues. Trimming cost V 5 bases and J 4 bases, with 9 bases left between them. CDR3: CASSAQQNQPQHF. As DNA, the CDR3 is TGTGCCAGCAGCGCCCAACAGAATCAGCCCCAGCATTTT.

The rearrangement uses TRBV12-3 or TRBV12-4 and TRBJ2-7; D may be TRBD1 (6 bases). The CDR3 length is 13 residues. Deletions cut 5 bases from V and 6 bases from J, with 14 bases between. CDR3 nucleotides: TGTGCCAGCAGTGCCTTACAGGGTCGCGAGCAGTACTTC. Its translation is CASSALQGREQYF.

The CDR3 nucleotides read TGCAGTGCTAGTCGAGGCCTGAACACTGAAGCTTTCTTT. Amino acid sequence: CSASRGLNTEAFF. The chain joins TRBV20-1 to TRBJ1-1; no firm D call. Germline V gives CDR1 DFQATT, CDR2 SNEGSKA (reference sequence). V lost 3 bases, J lost 0 bases, and 8 bases lay in between. The CDR3 has 13 residues.

V gene TRBV4-3 combines with J gene TRBJ2-1; 9 bases align to TRBD1. Looked up from germline, CDR1 is LGHNA and CDR2 is YSLEER. CDR3 length: 16 residues. Germline trimming cut 2 bases from V and 4 bases from J; bases unmatched to any gene: 6. CDR3 nucleotides: TGCGCCAGCAGCCAAATGACAGGGGGACGGTACAATGAGCAGTTCTTC. It is translated as CASSQMTGGRYNEQFF.

The chain links TRBV19 to TRBJ2-3, with 11 bases identical to TRBD1. Trimming at V came to 5 bases and at J to 4 bases, leaving 2 bases not matched to a gene. CDR1 is LNHDA and CDR2 is SQIVND in the germline V gene (reference sequence). This CDR3 is 14 amino acids long. The CDR3 reads CASSPGQGADTQYF. The CDR3 bases are TGTGCCAGTAGTCCGGGACAGGGGGCAGATACGCAGTATTTT. Based on the CDR3 plus reference TRBV19 and TRBJ2-3, the full variable domain is DGGITQSPKYLFRKEGQNVTLSCEQNLNHDAMYWYRQDPGQGLRLIYYSQIVNDFQKGDIAEGYSVSREKKESFPLTVTSAQKNPTAFYLCASSPGQGADTQYFGPGTRLTVL.

This clone was seen a single time. The chain links TRBV11-1 to TRBJ2-5, with TRBD2 matching over 7 bases. The CDR3 spans 15 residues. In germline, CDR1 is SGHAT, CDR2 FQDESV (reference sequence). The J segment lost 5 bases and the V segment lost 0 bases, leaving 6 bases of the junction unmatched. The CDR3 nucleotides are TGTGCCAGCAGCTTAGCGGGGCAAGCGGGGGAGACCCAGTACTTC. It is translated as CASSLAGQAGETQYF.

The chain employs TRBV7-8 and TRBJ1-5; the D is unclear. The CDR3 loop spans 14 amino acids. V shed 5 bases and J shed 6 bases, with 14 bases lying between them. CDR1 and CDR2 from the germline V gene are SGHVS and FQNEAQ. CDR3 sequence (DNA): TGTGCCAGCAGCCCCGCAGAGAGGTTTCAGCCCCAGCATTTT. Protein product: CASSPAERFQPQHF.

This clone turned up a few times. The chain joins TRBV2 to TRBJ1-2, with TRBD1 identical over 7 bases. V was clipped by 2 bases and J by 7 bases; unmatched bases: 7. Germline CDR1 reads SNHLY; CDR2 reads FYNNEI. This CDR3 comprises 14 residues. In DNA form, the CDR3 reads TGTGCCAGCAGTGAACAAGGGGGCCGGGTTGGCTACACCTTC. Amino acid sequence: CASSEQGGRVGYTF.

The chain links TRBV6-1 to TRBJ2-7, with a possible D match to TRBD1 (7 bases). Germline assignment: CDR1 MNHNS and CDR2 SASEGT. V lost 2 bases and J lost 6, with 14 bases in between. The CDR3 extends over 14 amino acids. The CDR3, as DNA: TGTGCCAGCAGTGAATCGACAGGGAGGACCGAGCAGTACTTC. Residues: CASSESTGRTEQYF.

The V call is TRBV7-2, the J call TRBJ2-1, with TRBD2 identical over 9 bases. The trim removed 5 bases at V and 3 bases at J, leaving 11 bases unmatched. This CDR3 is 17 amino acids long. Germline CDR1 reads SGHTA; CDR2 reads FQGNSA. The CDR3 reads CASSLSVAGAFYNEQFF. CDR3 nucleotide sequence: TGTGCCAGCAGCCTGTCCGTAGCGGGGGCTTTCTACAATGAGCAGTTCTTC.